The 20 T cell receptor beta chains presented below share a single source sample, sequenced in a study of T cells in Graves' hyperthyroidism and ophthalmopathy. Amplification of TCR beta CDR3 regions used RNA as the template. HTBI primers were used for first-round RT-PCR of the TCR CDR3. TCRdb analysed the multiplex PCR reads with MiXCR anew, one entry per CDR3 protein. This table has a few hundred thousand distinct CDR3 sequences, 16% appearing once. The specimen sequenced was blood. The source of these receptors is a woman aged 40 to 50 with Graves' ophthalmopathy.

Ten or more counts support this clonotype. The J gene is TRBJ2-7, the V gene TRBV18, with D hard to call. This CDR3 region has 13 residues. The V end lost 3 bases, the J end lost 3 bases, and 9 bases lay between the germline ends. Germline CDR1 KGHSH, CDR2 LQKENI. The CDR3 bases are TGTGCCAGCTCACCGAGGCAGGACTACGAGCAGTACTTC. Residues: CASSPRQDYEQYF.

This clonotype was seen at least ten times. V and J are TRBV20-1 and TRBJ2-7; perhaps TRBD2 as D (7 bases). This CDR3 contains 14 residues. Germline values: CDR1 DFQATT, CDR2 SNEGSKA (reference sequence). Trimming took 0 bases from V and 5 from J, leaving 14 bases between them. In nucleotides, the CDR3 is TGCAGTGCTAGAGATGGGGGGGCGCTGGACGAGCAGTACTTC. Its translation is CSARDGGALDEQYF.

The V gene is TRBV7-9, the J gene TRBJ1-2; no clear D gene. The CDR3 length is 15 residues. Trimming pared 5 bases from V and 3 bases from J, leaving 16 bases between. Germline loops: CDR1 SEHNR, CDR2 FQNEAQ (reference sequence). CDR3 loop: CASSPTREVYYGYTF. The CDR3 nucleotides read TGTGCCAGCAGCCCAACAAGAGAGGTCTACTATGGCTACACCTTC.

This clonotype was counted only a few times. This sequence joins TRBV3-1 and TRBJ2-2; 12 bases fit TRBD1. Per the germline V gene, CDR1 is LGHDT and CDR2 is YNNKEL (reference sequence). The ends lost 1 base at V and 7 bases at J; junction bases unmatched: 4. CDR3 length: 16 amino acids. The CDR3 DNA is TGTGCCAGCAGCCAAGCTGGGACAGGGGGCTTCGGGGAGCTGTTTTTT. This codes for CASSQAGTGGFGELFF.

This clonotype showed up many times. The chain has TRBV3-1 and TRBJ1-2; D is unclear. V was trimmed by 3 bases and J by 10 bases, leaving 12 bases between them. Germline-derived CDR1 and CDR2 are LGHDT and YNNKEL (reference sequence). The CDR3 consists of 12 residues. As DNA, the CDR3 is TGTGCCAGCAGCCATACTATAGGTATCTACACCTTC. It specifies CASSHTIGIYTF. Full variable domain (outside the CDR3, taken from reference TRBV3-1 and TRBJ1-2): DTAVSQTPKYLVTQMGNDKSIKCEQNLGHDTMYWYKQDSKKFLKIMFSYNNKELIINETVPNRFSPKSPDKAHLNLHINSLELGDSAVYFCASSHTIGIYTFGSGTRLTVV.

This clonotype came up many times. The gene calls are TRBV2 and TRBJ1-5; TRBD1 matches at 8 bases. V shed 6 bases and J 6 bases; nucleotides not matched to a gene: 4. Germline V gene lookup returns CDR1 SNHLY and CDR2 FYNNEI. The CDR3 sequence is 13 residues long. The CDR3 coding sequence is TGTGCCAGCAGCCAGGGACAGGTTCAGCCCCAGCATTTT. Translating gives CASSQGQVQPQHF.

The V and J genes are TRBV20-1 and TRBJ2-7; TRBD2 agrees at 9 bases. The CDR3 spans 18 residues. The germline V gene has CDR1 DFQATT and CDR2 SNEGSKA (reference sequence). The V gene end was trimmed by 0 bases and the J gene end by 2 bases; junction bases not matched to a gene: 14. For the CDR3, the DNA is TGCAGTGCTAGAGAGGGCGGGATCCTAGCGGGAACAGCCTACGAGCAGTACTTC. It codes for CSAREGGILAGTAYEQYF.

Here the CDR3 reads CASGVGTSGIDEQFF. The DNA of the CDR3 is TGTGCCAGCGGCGTCGGGACTAGCGGGATCGATGAGCAGTTCTTC. The chain is built from TRBV6-1 and TRBJ2-1, with 13 bases identical to TRBD2. Germline trimming cut 8 bases from V and 8 bases from J; bases unmatched to any gene: 9. The CDR3 sequence is 15 residues long. Germline CDR1 is MNHNS and CDR2 is SASEGT.

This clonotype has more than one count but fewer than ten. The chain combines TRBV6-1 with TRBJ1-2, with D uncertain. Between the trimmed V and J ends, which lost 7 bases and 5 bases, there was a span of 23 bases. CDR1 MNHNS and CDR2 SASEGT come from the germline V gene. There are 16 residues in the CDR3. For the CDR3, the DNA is TGTGCCAGCACCGAAGGTGTGGTTCGTGCCGGTTATGGCTACACCTTC. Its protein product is CASTEGVVRAGYGYTF.

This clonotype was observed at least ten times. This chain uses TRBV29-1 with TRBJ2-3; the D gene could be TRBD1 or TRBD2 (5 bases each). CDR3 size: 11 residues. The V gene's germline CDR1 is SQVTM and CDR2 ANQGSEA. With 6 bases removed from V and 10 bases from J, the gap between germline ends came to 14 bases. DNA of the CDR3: TGCAGCGTCCCCGGGACCCGGGCGCAGTATTTT. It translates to CSVPGTRAQYF.

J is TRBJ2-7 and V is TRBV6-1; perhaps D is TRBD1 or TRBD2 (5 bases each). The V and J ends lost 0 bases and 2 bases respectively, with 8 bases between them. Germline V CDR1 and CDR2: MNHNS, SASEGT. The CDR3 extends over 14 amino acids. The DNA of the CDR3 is TGTGCCAGCAGTGAAGCGAGGGGTCCCTACGAGCAGTACTTC. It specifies CASSEARGPYEQYF.

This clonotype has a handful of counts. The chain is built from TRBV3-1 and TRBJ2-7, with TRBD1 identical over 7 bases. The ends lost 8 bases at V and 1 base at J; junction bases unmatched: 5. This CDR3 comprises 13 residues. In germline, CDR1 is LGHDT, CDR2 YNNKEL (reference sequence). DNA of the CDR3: TGTGCCAGCGCAGACAGGGATTCCTACGAGCAGTACTTC. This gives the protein CASADRDSYEQYF.

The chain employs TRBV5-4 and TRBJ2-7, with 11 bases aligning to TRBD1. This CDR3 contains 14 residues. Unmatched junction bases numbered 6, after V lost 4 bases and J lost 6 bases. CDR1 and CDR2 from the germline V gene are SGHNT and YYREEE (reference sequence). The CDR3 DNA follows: TGTGCCAGCAGCAAGGGACAGGGGGTGATCGAGCAGTACTTC. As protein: CASSKGQGVIEQYF.

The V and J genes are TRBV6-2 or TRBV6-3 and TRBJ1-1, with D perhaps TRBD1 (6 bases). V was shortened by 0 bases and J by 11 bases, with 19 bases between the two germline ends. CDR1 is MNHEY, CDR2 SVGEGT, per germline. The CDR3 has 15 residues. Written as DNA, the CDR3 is TGTGCCAGCAGTTACTCGGGGGGCGATTGGGAGTTGGCTTTCTTT. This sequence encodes CASSYSGGDWELAFF.

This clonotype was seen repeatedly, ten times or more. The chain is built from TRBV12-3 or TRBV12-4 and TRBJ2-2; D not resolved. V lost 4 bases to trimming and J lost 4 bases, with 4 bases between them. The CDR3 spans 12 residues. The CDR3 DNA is TGTGCCAGCAGTTACGGCACCGGGGAGCTGTTTTTT. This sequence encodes CASSYGTGELFF.

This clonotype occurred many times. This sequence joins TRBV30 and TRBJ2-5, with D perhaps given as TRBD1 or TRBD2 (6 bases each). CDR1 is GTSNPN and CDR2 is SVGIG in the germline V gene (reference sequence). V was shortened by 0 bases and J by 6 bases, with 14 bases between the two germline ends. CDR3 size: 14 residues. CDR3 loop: CAWSVGGGAKTQYF. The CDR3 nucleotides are TGTGCCTGGAGTGTCGGAGGGGGTGCGAAGACCCAGTACTTC.

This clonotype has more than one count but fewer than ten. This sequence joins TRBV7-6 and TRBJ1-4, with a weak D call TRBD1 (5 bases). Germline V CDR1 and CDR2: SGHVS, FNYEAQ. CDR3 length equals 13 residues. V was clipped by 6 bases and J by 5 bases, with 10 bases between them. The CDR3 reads CASRVGENEKLFF. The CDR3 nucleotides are TGTGCCAGCAGAGTAGGGGAAAATGAAAAACTGTTTTTT.

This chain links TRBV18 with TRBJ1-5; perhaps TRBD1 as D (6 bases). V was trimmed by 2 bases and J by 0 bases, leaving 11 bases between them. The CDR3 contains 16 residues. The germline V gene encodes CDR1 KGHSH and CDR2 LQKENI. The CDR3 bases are TGTGCCAGCTCACCAGACAGGACCCTTAGCAATCAGCCCCAGCATTTT. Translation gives CASSPDRTLSNQPQHF.

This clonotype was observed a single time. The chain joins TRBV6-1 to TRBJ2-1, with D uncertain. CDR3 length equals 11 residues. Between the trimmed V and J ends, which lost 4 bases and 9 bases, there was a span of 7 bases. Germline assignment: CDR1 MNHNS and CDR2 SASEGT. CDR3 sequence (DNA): TGTGCCAGCAGTGGAAAAATTGAGCAGTTCTTC. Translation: CASSGKIEQFF.

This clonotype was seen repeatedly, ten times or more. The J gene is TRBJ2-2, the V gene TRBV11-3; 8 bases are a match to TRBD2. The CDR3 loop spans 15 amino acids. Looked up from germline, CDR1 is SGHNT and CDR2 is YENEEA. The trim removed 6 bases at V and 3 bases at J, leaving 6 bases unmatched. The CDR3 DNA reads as TGTGCCAGCAGTCCAACGGGACTAGACACCGGGGAGCTGTTTTTT. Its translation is CASSPTGLDTGELFF.